This note documents a single T cell receptor beta chain sequence. Its cognate antigen is unknown. The data originate from a study of T-cell reconstitution after alpha-beta-depleted transplantation in children. Study-wide results and limits: Newly produced T cells mostly provided counts and TCRbeta diversity after one year, as hyperexpanded clones declined.

After removal of 5 bases from V and 1 base from J, the junction contained 7 bases not matched to a gene. The CDR3 extends over 16 amino acids. Germline assignment: CDR1 SGHTA and CDR2 FQGNSA. During its preparation, the TCRbeta library received unique molecular identifiers. MiXCR, applied by TCRdb to the PCR reads, yields one record per CDR3 protein. The sample gives 500,000 to 650,000 distinct CDR3 sequences, over 10% of which show up once; roughly 15% is in the top ten. The sequence was obtained from a female patient aged 2-9 years who had a stem cell transplant for aplastic anemia, so the T cells may come from the graft donor. Sequenced here: PBMCs, mostly from graft donor cells, sampled 180 days after TCRalphabeta/CD19-depleted stem cell transplant. The chain has TRBV7-2 and TRBJ2-3, with 9 nucleotides matching TRBD2. The CDR3 region has the DNA TGTGCCAGCAGCGGGTGGACTAGCGTAGGCACAGATACGCAGTATTTT. It encodes CASSGWTSVGTDTQYF.